The next 29 T cell receptor beta chains were all read from a single sample in a study of regulatory T cells in long-lasting Graves disease. Arm-PCR with iRepertoire HTBI primers amplified the CDR3 regions for these TCR beta libraries. TCRdb re-derived calls from the multiplex PCR reads in MiXCR, one entry per CDR3 protein. The sample lists 400,000 to 500,000 distinct CDR3 sequences, about a sixth seen once, with roughly 10% in the top ten. Time point defined: newly diagnosed GD, antithyroid drugs for less than 3 months. With RNA extracted from PBMCs as input, the TCR library was made. This sample also belongs to another study, concerning T cells in Graves' hyperthyroidism and ophthalmopathy.

Specimen: peripheral blood mononuclear cells (PBMCs), collected at new diagnosis, from a patient treated with antithyroid drugs. These receptors originate from a woman aged 25 to 39 with Graves disease.

This clonotype was observed at least ten times. The chain employs TRBV20-1 and TRBJ2-3; D is unclear. V was pared by 5 bases and J by 1 base, with 13 bases between. The germline V gene encodes CDR1 DFQATT and CDR2 SNEGSKA (reference sequence). The CDR3 is 14 residues long. CDR3 DNA sequence: TGCAGTGCTCCGCGGAGAGGTGGCACAGATACGCAGTATTTT. This sequence encodes CSAPRRGGTDTQYF.

This chain connects TRBV7-9 to TRBJ2-7; no definite D call. Germline V gene sequence: CDR1 SEHNR, CDR2 FQNEAQ (reference sequence). Trimming removed 2 bases at V and 4 bases at J, with 3 bases between. The length of the CDR3 is 11 residues. The CDR3 protein is CASSLQYEQYF. The CDR3 DNA reads TGTGCCAGCAGCTTACAATACGAGCAGTACTTC.

The rearrangement joins TRBV7-6 to TRBJ2-1; D gene uncertain. CDR1 and CDR2 (germline): SGHVS, FNYEAQ. The CDR3 totals 14 residues. The V gene lost 1 base and the J gene lost 6 bases, with 10 bases spanning the gap. The CDR3 here is CASSLVTSVNEQFF. CDR3 nucleotides: TGTGCCAGCAGCTTAGTGACTTCAGTCAATGAGCAGTTCTTC.

This clonotype has a count of ten or more. The chain is built from TRBV2 and TRBJ2-1; 11 bases agree with TRBD2. The CDR3 runs 16 residues. V shed 6 bases, J shed 9 bases, and the junction held 13 bases outside the gene matches. Germline assignment: CDR1 SNHLY and CDR2 FYNNEI. CDR3: CASRQTSGSSPREQFF. In nucleotides, the CDR3 is TGTGCCAGCAGACAAACTAGCGGGAGTAGTCCGCGTGAGCAGTTCTTC.

There are many counts of this clonotype. The rearrangement links TRBV3-1 to TRBJ1-2; D uncertain. The germline V gene encodes CDR1 LGHDT and CDR2 YNNKEL (reference sequence). V shed 0 bases and J shed 6 bases, with 14 bases lying between them. This CDR3 spans 15 amino acids. In DNA, the CDR3 is TGTGCCAGCAGCCAAGATCTGGACGGAGTCGATGGCTACACCTTC. This gives the protein CASSQDLDGVDGYTF.

The chain couples TRBV6-1 to TRBJ1-3; the D is unclear. The V gene's germline CDR1 is MNHNS and CDR2 SASEGT. V lost 6 bases to trimming and J lost 8 bases, with 11 bases between them. The CDR3 spans 12 residues. The CDR3, as DNA: TGTGCCAGCAGCCAAAGCCCCGACACCATATATTTT. It yields the protein CASSQSPDTIYF.

This clonotype was observed many times. The DNA of the CDR3 is TGTGCCTGTTACAGGGACAACACTGAAGCTTTCTTT. It yields the protein CACYRDNTEAFF. The chain combines TRBV30 with TRBJ1-1; D may be TRBD1 (6 bases). The CDR3 length is 12 residues. Trimming took off 6 bases at V and 2 bases at J, with 10 bases between the two ends. Germline V gene lookup returns CDR1 GTSNPN and CDR2 SVGIG (reference sequence).

This clonotype was observed at least ten times. The rearrangement uses TRBV2 and TRBJ2-3, with TRBD2 matching 8 bases. The ends lost 6 bases at V and 1 base at J; junction bases unmatched: 6. The germline CDR1 and CDR2 sequences are SNHLY and FYNNEI. This CDR3 spans 15 amino acids. CDR3 in amino acids: CASSATSVGTDTQYF. CDR3 in DNA: TGTGCCAGCAGCGCGACTAGCGTGGGCACAGATACGCAGTATTTT.

At least ten counts were recorded for this clonotype. V gene TRBV30 combines with J gene TRBJ2-5; TRBD1 might be the D (6 bases). The CDR3 totals 13 residues. The germline gives CDR1 GTSNPN, CDR2 SVGIG (reference sequence). V dropped 3 bases and J dropped 0 bases, with 8 bases sitting between them. In DNA form, the CDR3 reads TGTGCCTGGAGGGGACATAACCAAGAGACCCAGTACTTC. Protein sequence: CAWRGHNQETQYF.

The chain links TRBV27 to TRBJ1-6; D is perhaps TRBD1 (6 bases). The germline gives CDR1 MNHEY, CDR2 SMNVEV (reference sequence). The CDR3 has 17 residues. The germline V and J ends were trimmed by 0 bases and 0 bases, with 9 bases remaining between them. The CDR3 loop reads CASSLSLTGSYNSPLHF. The CDR3, as DNA: TGTGCCAGCAGTTTATCCCTGACAGGCTCCTATAATTCACCCCTCCACTTT.

The table lists this clonotype with many counts. The chain employs TRBV10-3 and TRBJ2-7, with 8 bases fitting TRBD1. Germline-derived CDR1 and CDR2 are ENHRY and SYGVKD. The CDR3 runs to 11 residues. With V trimmed by 6 bases and J by 5 bases, 0 bases remained unmatched. In nucleotides, the CDR3 is TGTGCCATCAGGACAGGGGACGAGCAGTACTTC. This encodes CAIRTGDEQYF.

Many counts were recorded for this clonotype. The V gene is TRBV20-1, the J gene TRBJ2-5, with D possibly matching TRBD1 (5 bases). The CDR3 is 13 amino acids. Germline lookup yields CDR1 DFQATT and CDR2 SNEGSKA (reference sequence). V was pared by 5 bases and J by 0 bases, with 10 bases between. CDR3: CSAVTANQETQYF. In DNA form, the CDR3 reads TGCAGTGCTGTGACAGCCAACCAAGAGACCCAGTACTTC.

This clonotype was found many times. This chain joins TRBV28 and TRBJ2-5, with 12 bases lining up with TRBD2. This CDR3 comprises 15 residues. With V trimmed by 2 bases and J by 5 bases, 3 bases remained unmatched. Germline V gene sequence: CDR1 MDHEN, CDR2 SYDVKM. The CDR3 loop reads CASSLLAGGPETQYF. In DNA, the CDR3 is TGTGCCAGCAGTTTACTAGCGGGAGGGCCGGAGACCCAGTACTTC.

CDR3 residues: CASSIERAGELFF. In DNA, the CDR3 is TGTGCCAGTAGTATTGAAAGGGCCGGGGAGCTGTTTTTT. This sequence joins TRBV19 and TRBJ2-2; D call uncertain. The V gene's germline CDR1 is LNHDA and CDR2 SQIVND (reference sequence). The germline V and J ends were trimmed by 3 bases and 6 bases, with 8 bases remaining between them. This CDR3 region has 13 residues.

This clonotype was found a few times. This rearrangement joins TRBV6-9 to TRBJ2-1; no firm D call. The V end lost 3 bases, the J end lost 2 bases, and 14 bases lay between the germline ends. CDR3 length equals 16 residues. Germline assignment: CDR1 MNHGY and CDR2 SVAAGI. CDR3 sequence reads: CASSYSPAEPYNEQFF. In nucleotides, the CDR3 is TGTGCCAGCAGTTACTCCCCGGCTGAGCCCTACAATGAGCAGTTCTTC.

V is TRBV3-1 and J is TRBJ2-5; 7 nucleotides align to TRBD2. The germline CDR1 and CDR2 sequences are LGHDT and YNNKEL (reference sequence). V shed 6 bases, J shed 3 bases, and the junction held 4 bases outside the gene matches. CDR3 length equals 13 residues. The DNA of the CDR3 is TGTGCCAGCAGGAAGGGACTAAAAGAGACCCAGTACTTC. Protein: CASRKGLKETQYF.

V gene TRBV6-5 combines with J gene TRBJ2-7; 8 bases fit TRBD2. Germline CDR1 reads MNHEY; CDR2 reads SVGAGI. CDR3 length equals 14 residues. Germline trimming cut 2 bases from V and 3 bases from J; bases unmatched to any gene: 3. The CDR3 here is CASSYIAGSYEQYF. As DNA, the CDR3 is TGTGCCAGCAGTTACATAGCGGGAAGCTACGAGCAGTACTTC.

There are many counts of this clonotype. The conserved phenylalanine or tryptophan is not found at the CDR3 terminus, so this likely reflects a read error. The DNA is left out, because the CDR3 cannot be placed on it with certainty; the CDR3 is given as TCRdb lists it. The chain links TRBV18 to TRBJ2-1; TRBD1, the table's D call, was not compared with the DNA. The CDR3 sequence runs 13 residues, both termini included. In germline, CDR1 is KGHSH, CDR2 LQKENI. This CDR3 is CASSPLGASRREV.

Concerning this clonotype: A much larger clone differs from this one at a single base, so this may be a read error. The chain couples TRBV18 to TRBJ2-5; D call uncertain. The germline V gene encodes CDR1 KGHSH and CDR2 LQKENI. The CDR3 consists of 13 residues. CDR3: CASSPAIQETLYF. The CDR3 nucleotides read TGTGCCAGCTCACCGGCGATTCAAGAGACCCTGTACTTC.

This clonotype was picked up a small number of times. The chain recombines TRBV24-1 with TRBJ1-1; possible D gene TRBD1, 5 bases. Germline loops: CDR1 KGHDR, CDR2 SFDVKD. The CDR3 length is 14 residues. V dropped 3 bases and J dropped 4 bases, with 11 bases sitting between them. CDR3 sequence: CATSDDSSGTEAFF. CDR3 nucleotides: TGTGCCACCAGTGATGACAGTTCGGGCACTGAAGCTTTCTTT.

This clonotype was counted many times. This chain joins TRBV6-1 and TRBJ2-1, with 8 bases aligning to TRBD1. This CDR3 is built from 15 residues. V lost 10 bases to trimming and J lost 5 bases; unmatched junction nucleotides: 13. Germline CDR1 and CDR2: MNHNS and SASEGT. CDR3 residues: CAIQGARGMDNEQFF. CDR3 coding DNA: TGTGCCATCCAGGGGGCGAGAGGGATGGACAATGAGCAGTTCTTC.

This clonotype was found many times. This chain connects TRBV7-9 to TRBJ2-1; 9 bases map to TRBD2. The CDR3 is 16 residues long. Germline V lookup: CDR1 SEHNR, CDR2 FQNEAQ (reference sequence). V gave up 2 bases and J gave up 8 bases; unmatched junction bases: 10. CDR3 nucleotides: TGTGCCAGCAGCTTAACCGGTGGGCTAGCGGGATATGAGCAGTTCTTC. Encoded protein: CASSLTGGLAGYEQFF.

The chain carries TRBV24-1 and TRBJ1-1; 7 bases are shared with TRBD1. The junction had 5 bases not matched to a gene; V was cut back by 3 bases and J by 2 bases. Germline-derived CDR1 and CDR2 are KGHDR and SFDVKD. There are 15 residues in the CDR3. CDR3 protein: CATSDNTGDNTEAFF. The DNA for the CDR3 is TGTGCCACCAGTGATAATACAGGGGACAACACTGAAGCTTTCTTT.

This clonotype was observed at least ten times. The CDR3 protein is CASSLAGVNGRRTARYEQYF. CDR3 in DNA: TGTGCCAGCAGCTTGGCTGGAGTCAACGGCCGAAGGACAGCGAGGTACGAGCAGTACTTC. The rearrangement joins TRBV7-9 to TRBJ2-7; D is possibly TRBD1 (6 bases). Germline lookup yields CDR1 SEHNR and CDR2 FQNEAQ (reference sequence). There are 20 residues in the CDR3. V was shortened by 3 bases and J by 4 bases, with 31 bases between the two germline ends.

V and J are TRBV14 and TRBJ1-4, with D uncertain. CDR1 is SGHDN and CDR2 is FVKESK in the germline V gene. This CDR3 region has 14 residues. V was shortened by 5 bases and J by 0 bases, with 7 bases between the two germline ends. CDR3 loop: CASSFAATNEKLFF. CDR3 in DNA: TGTGCCAGCAGCTTTGCTGCAACTAATGAAAAACTGTTTTTT. The entire variable domain, with the rest obtained from reference TRBV14 and TRBJ1-4, is as follows: EAGVTQFPSHSVIEKGQTVTLRCDPISGHDNLYWYRRVMGKEIKFLLHFVKESKQDESGMPNNRFLAERTGGTYSTLKVQPAELEDSGVYFCASSFAATNEKLFFGSGTQLSVL.

Points on this clonotype: Possible read error: a much larger clone is one base away. V usage is TRBV10-3 and J usage is TRBJ2-7, with D possibly TRBD1 on 5 matching bases. There are 16 residues in the CDR3. V was trimmed by 2 bases and J by 0 bases, leaving 14 bases between them. Germline CDR1 reads ENHRY; CDR2 reads SYGVKD. The CDR3 sequence: CAISEMVRQSSYEQYF. The CDR3 coding sequence is TGTGCCATCAGTGAGATGGTCCGACAGAGCTCCTACGAGCAGTACTTC.

This sequence joins TRBV27 and TRBJ2-2; D remains ambiguous. The CDR3 totals 14 residues. Germline V gives CDR1 MNHEY, CDR2 SMNVEV (reference sequence). V lost 2 bases and J lost 5, with 9 bases in between. In nucleotides, the CDR3 is TGTGCCAGCAGTTTAATATCGAGGACCGGGGAGCTGTTTTTT. This encodes CASSLISRTGELFF.

V is TRBV29-1 and J is TRBJ1-2; no clear D. The germline CDR1 and CDR2 sequences are SQVTM and ANQGSEA. The CDR3 runs 12 residues. V was cut by 0 bases and J by 0 bases, with 2 bases left in between. DNA for the CDR3: TGCAGCGTTGAAGAAGCTAACTATGGCTACACCTTC. Its protein is CSVEEANYGYTF.

The chain employs TRBV2 and TRBJ1-6; 12 bases map to TRBD1. V trimming: 6 bases; J trimming: 6 bases; junction bases outside the gene matches: 12. Germline V CDR1 and CDR2: SNHLY, FYNNEI. The CDR3 loop spans 18 amino acids. CDR3 region: CASSGTGGAGFGNSPLHF. CDR3 nucleotides: TGTGCCAGCAGCGGGACAGGGGGCGCAGGTTTTGGTAATTCACCCCTCCACTTT.